The clone carrying this T cell receptor beta chain appeared once. This specimen comes from a study of blood T cells in healthy people across ages. CDR1 and CDR2 (germline): SGDLS, YYNGEE. V was clipped by 0 bases and J by 3 bases; unmatched bases: 8. There are 16 residues in the CDR3. A second PCR, run for about 7 to 12 cycles, used a sample-barcoded 5' primer plus a J-beta primer mix. MiXCR was run by TCRdb on the 5' RACE reads, yielding one entry per CDR3 protein. This repertoire shows 2 million or so distinct CDR3 sequences, roughly 50% found once; its top ten account for over 2%. This chain uses TRBV9 with TRBJ2-5, with 7 bases identical to TRBD1. The sequencing input was blood. This clonotype originated in a woman between 40 and 55 years old in good health. The CDR3 here is CASSVGMGTAEETQYF. CDR3 nucleotides: TGTGCCAGCAGCGTAGGTATGGGGACAGCGGAAGAGACCCAGTACTTC.